The next 18 T cell receptor beta chains were all read from a single sample in a study of control samples from healthy donors and cancer patients. The repertoire was sequenced with immunoSEQ multiplex PCR; TCRdb's copy has only in-frame clones and lacks some. The data show 51,000 or so clones, 75% to 85% seen once. Sequencing was performed on blood. The receptor source for this set is a man aged 65-85 years in good health.

This clone showed up just a few times. An end of the junction does not agree with germline; a read error may underlie this. The V and J genes are TRBV7-9 and TRBJ2-2, with 12 nucleotides matching TRBD2. The CDR3 is 17 residues long. Germline-derived CDR1 and CDR2 are SEHNR and FQNEAQ (reference sequence). The CDR3 here is CASGFIGLAGFIGELFF. DNA of the CDR3: TGTGCCAGCGGCTTTATAGGACTAGCGGGATTTATCGGGGAGCTGTTTTTT.

CDR3 protein: CASSPWSAQYF. The CDR3 nucleotides are TGTGCCAGCAGCCCCTGGTCGGCCCAGTACTTC. The chain employs TRBV6-6 and TRBJ2-5, with D hard to call. The CDR3 is 11 amino acids. Trimming stripped 6 bases from V and 9 bases from J, with 11 bases between. Looked up from germline, CDR1 is MNHNY and CDR2 is SVGAGI (reference sequence).

V usage is TRBV4-1 and J usage is TRBJ1-5; TRBD1 is a possible D gene (5 bases). V was pared by 9 bases and J by 1 base, with 13 bases between. The CDR3 covers 14 residues. The V gene's germline CDR1 is MGHRA and CDR2 YSYEKL. The CDR3 loop is CARGQGASNQPQHF. The DNA for the CDR3 is TGCGCCAGAGGCCAAGGGGCGAGCAATCAGCCCCAGCATTTT.

The J gene is TRBJ2-7, the V gene TRBV7-9; TRBD2 is a possible D gene (5 bases). The CDR3 sequence is 19 residues long. Germline V gives CDR1 SEHNR, CDR2 FQNEAQ (reference sequence). Trimming took off 3 bases at V and 3 bases at J, with 27 bases between the two ends. The CDR3 spells CASSFGGQTEKRRVYEQYF. For the CDR3, the DNA is TGTGCCAGCAGCTTCGGAGGTCAGACCGAGAAGAGAAGAGTCTACGAGCAGTACTTC.

The chain is built from TRBV10-3 and TRBJ2-2; 9 bases match TRBD1. CDR3 size: 14 residues. CDR1 is ENHRY and CDR2 is SYGVKD in the germline V gene. The V segment lost 2 bases and the J segment 8 bases; nucleotides outside the gene matches: 3. The CDR3 DNA is TGTGCCATCAGTGAGAACAGGGGGCTTGGGGAGCTGTTTTTT. It translates to CAISENRGLGELFF.

This chain joins TRBV18 and TRBJ2-4; 12 bases map to TRBD1. This CDR3 contains 15 residues. The V segment lost 5 bases and the J segment 7 bases; nucleotides outside the gene matches: 6. CDR1 is KGHSH, CDR2 LQKENI, per germline. The CDR3 is CASSSGQGALNIQYF. The CDR3 bases are TGTGCCAGCTCATCGGGACAGGGGGCGTTGAACATTCAGTACTTC.

The rearrangement uses TRBV11-2 and TRBJ2-7; TRBD1 or TRBD2 may be the D gene (5 bases each). The CDR3 length is 15 residues. CDR1 SGHAT and CDR2 FQNNGV come from the germline V gene. V was clipped by 4 bases and J by 6 bases, with 19 bases between them. The CDR3 loop reads CASSSLSGTYGEQYF. The CDR3 DNA follows: TGTGCCAGCAGCTCCTTATCCGGGACCTATGGCGAGCAGTACTTC.

The chain links TRBV7-9 to TRBJ2-3; D may match TRBD1 or TRBD2 (6 bases each). In germline, CDR1 is SEHNR, CDR2 FQNEAQ (reference sequence). Trimming took 3 bases from V and 4 from J, leaving 11 bases between them. The CDR3 runs 14 residues. The CDR3 region has the DNA TGTGCCAGCAGCTTGGAGGGGGGCGCAGATACGCAGTATTTT. The encoded protein is CASSLEGGADTQYF. Drawing the rest from reference TRBV7-9 and TRBJ2-3, the complete variable domain is DTGVSQNPRHKITKRGQNVTFRCDPISEHNRLYWYRQTLGQGPEFLTYFQNEAQLEKSRLLSDRFSAERPKGSFSTLEIQRTEQGDSAMYLCASSLEGGADTQYFGPGTRLTVL.

The V and J genes are TRBV6-5 and TRBJ1-4, with no clear D. This CDR3 contains 15 residues. Trimming removed 3 bases from V and 6 bases from J, with 14 bases in between. Germline CDR1 and CDR2: MNHEY and SVGAGI. The chain's CDR3 is CASSYIGSQHEKLFF. The CDR3 region has the DNA TGTGCCAGCAGTTATATCGGCAGCCAACATGAAAAACTGTTTTTT.

In its sample, this clone was seen a few times. The chain joins TRBV2 to TRBJ1-4, with unresolved D. The germline gives CDR1 SNHLY, CDR2 FYNNEI. This CDR3 is 13 amino acids long. Deletions cut 10 bases from V and 0 bases from J, with 9 bases between. The CDR3 nucleotides read TGTGCCACTACCCCCTCAACTAATGAAAAACTGTTTTTT. The encoded protein is CATTPSTNEKLFF.

The chain has TRBV18 and TRBJ2-1; possible D gene TRBD1, 5 bases. The V end was cut by 4 bases, the J end by 6 bases, with 16 bases between. Germline CDR1 reads KGHSH; CDR2 reads LQKENI. The CDR3 is 15 residues long. The CDR3 nucleotides read TGTGCCAGCTCACACGGCAGGGTCCGGATCAATGAGCAGTTCTTC. As protein: CASSHGRVRINEQFF.

The V and J genes are TRBV18 and TRBJ2-5; 8 nucleotides align to TRBD1. Unmatched junction bases numbered 7, after V lost 2 bases and J lost 5 bases. Germline V CDR1 and CDR2: KGHSH, LQKENI. The CDR3 loop spans 15 amino acids. CDR3 bases: TGTGCCAGCTCACCAGGCCAGGGGGCGAGGGAGACCCAGTACTTC. This gives the protein CASSPGQGARETQYF.

The chain joins TRBV28 to TRBJ2-7; no clear D gene. This CDR3 spans 13 amino acids. Germline V gene data show CDR1 as MDHEN and CDR2 as SYDVKM. The germline V and J ends were trimmed by 9 bases and 3 bases, with 15 bases remaining between them. CDR3 nucleotides: TGTGCCAGTTTTGGCCCACCTGGCTACGAGCAGTACTTC. It specifies CASFGPPGYEQYF.

The chain is built from TRBV18 and TRBJ2-5; no firm D call. This CDR3 spans 14 amino acids. CDR1 KGHSH and CDR2 LQKENI come from the germline V gene. The germline V and J ends were trimmed by 3 bases and 7 bases, with 15 bases remaining between them. CDR3 protein: CASSPPEYAGTQYF. CDR3 sequence (DNA): TGTGCCAGCTCACCTCCGGAATATGCTGGGACCCAGTACTTC.

This clone has only one observation. The V and J genes are TRBV5-4 and TRBJ2-3; 10 bases fit TRBD2. V was clipped by 4 bases and J by 0 bases; unmatched bases: 11. The length of the CDR3 is 18 residues. The germline CDR1 and CDR2 sequences are SGHNT and YYREEE (reference sequence). The CDR3 loop reads CASSPGGLAPSSTDTQYF. In DNA form, the CDR3 reads TGTGCCAGCAGCCCAGGGGGACTAGCGCCTTCTAGCACAGATACGCAGTATTTT.

The chain employs TRBV6-5 and TRBJ2-7; D perhaps matches TRBD1 (5 bases). V shed 11 bases and J shed 11 bases, with 25 bases lying between them. Germline lookup yields CDR1 MNHEY and CDR2 SVGAGI. The CDR3 consists of 13 residues. The CDR3 protein is CAAHRGRVTMKYF. The DNA of the CDR3 is TGTGCCGCTCACCGAGGCAGGGTGACCATGAAGTACTTC.

In its sample, this clone was seen a few times. This rearrangement joins TRBV28 to TRBJ1-2; D may be TRBD1 (5 bases). The CDR3 covers 18 residues. V was shortened by 4 bases and J by 3 bases, with 24 bases between the two germline ends. Germline CDR1 MDHEN, CDR2 SYDVKM. In DNA, the CDR3 is TGTGCCAGCAGTTATATGTTAGCGGGGACTAAAGAGGACTATGGCTACACCTTC. It encodes CASSYMLAGTKEDYGYTF.

This clone was seen a single time. V gene TRBV5-4 combines with J gene TRBJ1-2; a possible D gene is TRBD1 (6 bases). The CDR3 is 13 amino acids. The germline V and J ends were trimmed by 0 bases and 8 bases, with 11 bases remaining between them. Germline V gene sequence: CDR1 SGHNT, CDR2 YYREEE (reference sequence). In DNA form, the CDR3 reads TGTGCCAGCAGCTTGGCCAGAGGGGGGGGCTACACCTTC. Translation: CASSLARGGGYTF.